This passage covers 3 T cell receptor beta chains from one sample sequenced in a study of T cells in Graves' hyperthyroidism and ophthalmopathy. From RNA transcripts, TCR beta CDR3 regions were amplified. The HTBI primer set served for first-round RT-PCR of the TCR CDR3. TCRdb used MiXCR to reprocess the multiplex PCR reads, holding one entry per CDR3 protein. The sample includes a few hundred thousand distinct CDR3 sequences, roughly an eighth seen only once; the top ten take about 5%. Sequencing used blood. These TCRs come from a young woman with Graves' hyperthyroidism.

This clonotype was picked up many times. The chain is built from TRBV20-1 and TRBJ2-2; D remains ambiguous. Germline V gene lookup returns CDR1 DFQATT and CDR2 SNEGSKA (reference sequence). The CDR3 runs 13 residues. V was clipped by 6 bases and J by 3 bases, with 11 bases between them. CDR3 DNA: TGCAGTGCAACGCAGATATACACCGGGGAGCTGTTTTTT. Protein product: CSATQIYTGELFF.

This sequence joins TRBV2 and TRBJ2-2; a weak D match, TRBD1 (6 bases). The CDR3 spans 16 residues. V gave up 6 bases and J gave up 0 bases, with 14 bases separating them. Looked up from germline, CDR1 is SNHLY and CDR2 is FYNNEI. The CDR3 reads CASRGTGLSNTGELFF. CDR3 nucleotide sequence: TGTGCCAGCAGGGGTACAGGGTTGTCGAACACCGGGGAGCTGTTTTTT.

This clonotype has just a few counts. A much larger clone differs from this one at a single base, so this may be a read error. The J gene is TRBJ1-2, the V gene TRBV4-3, with D maybe TRBD1 (5 bases). The germline V gene encodes CDR1 LGHNA and CDR2 YSLEER. This CDR3 has 15 amino acids. The V end lost 4 bases, the J end lost 0 bases, and 12 bases lay between the germline ends. For the CDR3, the DNA is TGCGCCAGCAGCCGTGTATCGACAGCTAACTATGGCTACACCTTC. Its protein product is CASSRVSTANYGYTF.